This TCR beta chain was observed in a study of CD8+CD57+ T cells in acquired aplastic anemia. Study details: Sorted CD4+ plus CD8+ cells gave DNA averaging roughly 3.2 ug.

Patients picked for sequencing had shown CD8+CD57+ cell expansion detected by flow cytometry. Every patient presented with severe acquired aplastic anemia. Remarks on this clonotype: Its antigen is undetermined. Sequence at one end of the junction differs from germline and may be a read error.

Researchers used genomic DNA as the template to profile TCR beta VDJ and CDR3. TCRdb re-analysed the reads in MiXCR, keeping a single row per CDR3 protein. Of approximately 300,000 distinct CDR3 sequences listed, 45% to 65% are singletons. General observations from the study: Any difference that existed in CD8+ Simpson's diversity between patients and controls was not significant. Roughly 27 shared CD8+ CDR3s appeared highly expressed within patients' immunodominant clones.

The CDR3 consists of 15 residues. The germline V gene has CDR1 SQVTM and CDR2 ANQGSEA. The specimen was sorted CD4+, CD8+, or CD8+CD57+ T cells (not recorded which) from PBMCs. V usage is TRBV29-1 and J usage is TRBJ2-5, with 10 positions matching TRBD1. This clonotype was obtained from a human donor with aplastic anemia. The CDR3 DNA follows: TGCAGCGTTGAGCCCGACAGGGGGCGGTCAGAGACCCAGCACTTC. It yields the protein CSVEPDRGRSETQHF.